Presented here are 25 T cell receptor beta chains from one specimen sequenced in a study of PD-1 blockade in mismatch repair-deficient tumors. Produced via immunoSEQ multiplex PCR; TCRdb's table is partial and in-frame only. In the table there are 100,000 to 150,000 clones, about 88% of which are singletons. The material sequenced was peripheral blood, taken 44 weeks after starting pembrolizumab. These receptors were obtained from an adult with mismatch repair-deficient cancer.

The chain carries TRBV28 and TRBJ1-2, with a weak D call TRBD1 (6 bases). CDR3 length: 13 residues. The V end was cut by 2 bases, the J end by 8 bases, with 12 bases between. Germline assignment: CDR1 MDHEN and CDR2 SYDVKM. In DNA, the CDR3 is TGTGCCAGCAGTTTAGATCGGGACATGGGCTACACCTTC. This encodes CASSLDRDMGYTF.

The V call is TRBV18, the J call TRBJ2-2; D remains unclear. Per germline, CDR1 KGHSH and CDR2 LQKENI. The CDR3 is made up of 16 amino acids. Trimming removed 5 bases from V and 0 bases from J, with 13 bases in between. The CDR3 coding sequence is TGTGCCAGCTCATCCCCCGCTGGGGCGAACACCGGGGAGCTGTTTTTT. Translation: CASSSPAGANTGELFF.

This rearrangement joins TRBV28 to TRBJ2-1, with unresolved D. The CDR3 is made up of 16 amino acids. CDR1 and CDR2 from the germline V gene are MDHEN and SYDVKM. V was pared by 7 bases and J by 4 bases, with 20 bases between. CDR3 nucleotides: TGTGCCAGCACTCCCAACCCCAGCTCACCTTACAATGAGCAGTTCTTC. Translation: CASTPNPSSPYNEQFF. Full variable domain (missing parts from reference TRBV28 and TRBJ2-1): DVKVTQSSRYLVKRTGEKVFLECVQDMDHENMFWYRQDPGLGLRLIYFSYDVKMKEKGDIPEGYSVSREKKERFSLILESASTNQTSMYLCASTPNPSSPYNEQFFGPGTRLTVL.

The rearrangement uses TRBV11-2 and TRBJ2-7, with D possibly matching TRBD2 (5 bases). This CDR3 has 14 amino acids. V gave up 5 bases and J gave up 0 bases, with 11 bases separating them. CDR1 is SGHAT and CDR2 is FQNNGV in the germline V gene. The CDR3 reads CASSPWTASYEQYF. CDR3 DNA: TGTGCCAGCAGCCCATGGACTGCCTCCTACGAGCAGTACTTC.

This clone was seen a single time. The V call is TRBV4-3, the J call TRBJ2-7, with TRBD1 identical over 7 bases. This CDR3 has 14 amino acids. Germline CDR1 reads LGHNA; CDR2 reads YSLEER. After removal of 5 bases from V and 4 bases from J, the junction contained 8 bases not matched to a gene. The CDR3 DNA follows: TGCGCCAGCAGCTACGACAGGGTGGGTTACGAGCAGTACTTC. Protein sequence: CASSYDRVGYEQYF.

V usage is TRBV10-3 and J usage is TRBJ2-7; 9 nucleotides match TRBD1. Germline V lookup: CDR1 ENHRY, CDR2 SYGVKD. With 10 bases clipped from V and 6 bases from J, the junction kept 4 bases outside the gene matches. The CDR3 covers 11 residues. CDR3 region: CASTGGAEQYF. CDR3 coding DNA: TGTGCCAGTACAGGGGGCGCCGAGCAGTACTTC.

This sequence joins TRBV7-9 and TRBJ2-7; the match to TRBD1 covers 8 bases. V trimming: 4 bases; J trimming: 5 bases; junction bases outside the gene matches: 13. Germline V gives CDR1 SEHNR, CDR2 FQNEAQ (reference sequence). This CDR3 has 16 amino acids. CDR3: CASSSIPGQGRNEQYF. The CDR3 DNA sequence: TGTGCCAGCAGCTCGATACCAGGACAGGGAAGGAACGAGCAGTACTTC. The full variable domain, its missing parts supplied by reference TRBV7-9 and TRBJ2-7, is DTGVSQNPRHKITKRGQNVTFRCDPISEHNRLYWYRQTLGQGPEFLTYFQNEAQLEKSRLLSDRFSAERPKGSFSTLEIQRTEQGDSAMYLCASSSIPGQGRNEQYFGPGTRLTVT.

This CDR3 is CASSIPLGAGYGYTF. DNA of the CDR3: TGTGCCAGTAGTATACCGCTCGGGGCCGGATATGGCTACACCTTC. V gene TRBV19 combines with J gene TRBJ1-2; possible D gene TRBD1, 5 bases. The CDR3 spans 15 residues. Germline V lookup: CDR1 LNHDA, CDR2 SQIVND (reference sequence). Trimming stripped 2 bases from V and 5 bases from J, with 15 bases between.

The chain recombines TRBV14 with TRBJ2-7, with 10 bases aligning to TRBD2. Germline lookup yields CDR1 SGHDN and CDR2 FVKESK. The ends lost 0 bases at V and 9 bases at J; junction bases unmatched: 5. The CDR3 contains 14 residues. CDR3 residues: CASSQEGLAGVQYF. The CDR3 DNA is TGTGCCAGCAGCCAAGAAGGCCTAGCGGGAGTGCAGTACTTC.

CDR3 DNA sequence: TGTGCCAGCAGCTTAGATAGCGTTGCCTACGAGCAGTACTTC. This sequence encodes CASSLDSVAYEQYF. This chain connects TRBV11-2 to TRBJ2-7; D perhaps matches TRBD2 (5 bases). This CDR3 spans 14 amino acids. Germline lookup yields CDR1 SGHAT and CDR2 FQNNGV. The germline V and J ends were trimmed by 0 bases and 2 bases, with 8 bases remaining between them.

V usage is TRBV7-8 and J usage is TRBJ2-7, with D possibly being TRBD2 (6 bases). Trimming stripped 5 bases from V and 2 bases from J, with 22 bases between. This CDR3 spans 17 amino acids. Germline lookup yields CDR1 SGHVS and CDR2 FQNEAQ. CDR3 region: CASSPGGTGAGAYEQYF. The CDR3 DNA follows: TGTGCCAGCAGCCCGGGCGGGACTGGAGCCGGGGCCTACGAGCAGTACTTC.

J is TRBJ2-7 and V is TRBV21-1; the tabulated D call, TRBD2, remains unverified against the DNA. TRBV21-1 is listed as a pseudogene. This CDR3 is built from 14 residues. CDR3 DNA sequence: TGTGCCAGCAGCAAAAGACTAGCGGTCGACGAGCAGTACTTC. The encoded protein is CASSKRLAVDEQYF.

The chain is built from TRBV4-1 and TRBJ2-7; perhaps TRBD2 as D (5 bases). Per the germline V gene, CDR1 is MGHRA and CDR2 is YSYEKL. The CDR3 spans 14 residues. Trimming removed 1 base at V and 3 bases at J, with 10 bases between. CDR3 DNA: TGCGCCAGCAGCCAAGCGGGCGGACTCTACGAGCAGTACTTC. It yields the protein CASSQAGGLYEQYF.

This clone showed up just a few times. The CDR3 nucleotides are TGTGCCTGGAGTGTATGGCAGGGAGGGGGATCGGCCCAAGAGACCCAGTACTTC. Translation: CAWSVWQGGGSAQETQYF. This chain links TRBV30 with TRBJ2-5; TRBD2 might be the D (7 bases). From germline, CDR1 is GTSNPN and CDR2 SVGIG (reference sequence). V gave up 0 bases and J gave up 1 base, with 21 bases separating them. The CDR3 is made up of 18 amino acids.

The chain joins TRBV7-3 to TRBJ2-3; TRBD2 aligns across 8 bases. Germline values: CDR1 SGHTA, CDR2 FQGTGA. The CDR3 runs to 15 residues. With 3 bases clipped from V and 2 bases from J, the junction kept 4 bases outside the gene matches. CDR3 sequence: CASSFVAGHTDTQYF. The CDR3 DNA reads as TGTGCCAGCAGCTTTGTAGCGGGGCACACAGATACGCAGTATTTT. Together with reference TRBV7-3 and TRBJ2-3, the CDR3 gives the full variable domain: GAGVSQTPSNKVTEKGKYVELRCDPISGHTALYWYRQSLGQGPEFLIYFQGTGAADDSGLPNDRFFAVRPEGSVSTLKIQRTERGDSAVYLCASSFVAGHTDTQYFGPGTRLTVL.

This chain links TRBV5-1 with TRBJ2-1, with 7 bases aligning to TRBD1. V was pared by 4 bases and J by 10 bases, with 14 bases of the junction left unmatched. The CDR3 spans 15 residues. CDR1 is SGHRS, CDR2 YFSETQ, per germline. Here the CDR3 reads CASSLDRVGSQEQFF. The CDR3 DNA follows: TGCGCCAGCAGCCTCGACAGGGTGGGTAGCCAAGAGCAGTTCTTC.

The chain uses TRBV4-3 and TRBJ2-5, with D perhaps TRBD2 (5 bases). Trimming pared 4 bases from V and 4 bases from J, leaving 16 bases between. The CDR3 spans 15 residues. Germline assignment: CDR1 LGHNA and CDR2 YSLEER. CDR3 sequence (DNA): TGCGCCAGCAGCCTTAAGTGGGGAGCGACAGAGACCCAGTACTTC. This translates into CASSLKWGATETQYF.

The CDR3 loop is CASSQVNNEQFF. CDR3 coding DNA: TGCGCCAGCAGCCAGGTCAACAATGAGCAGTTCTTC. The chain employs TRBV4-1 and TRBJ2-1; D not certain. CDR3 length: 12 residues. CDR1 and CDR2 (germline): MGHRA, YSYEKL. Trimming left V 3 bases short and J 5 bases short, with 5 bases between.

The chain carries TRBV11-2 and TRBJ2-7; the D call may be TRBD1 or TRBD2 (5 bases each). The CDR3 length is 15 residues. The germline gives CDR1 SGHAT, CDR2 FQNNGV. V was pared by 5 bases and J by 4 bases, with 18 bases between. The CDR3 sequence: CASSARDGANYEQYF. CDR3 coding DNA: TGTGCCAGCAGCGCTCGGGACGGAGCAAATTACGAGCAGTACTTC.

The chain couples TRBV27 to TRBJ2-5; tentative D call: TRBD2 (6 bases). CDR1 and CDR2 (germline): MNHEY, SMNVEV (reference sequence). With 1 base removed from V and 0 bases from J, the gap between germline ends came to 6 bases. This CDR3 has 14 residues. Here the CDR3 DNA reads TGTGCCAGCAGTTTATGGGGGGACCAAGAGACCCAGTACTTC. As protein: CASSLWGDQETQYF.

The DNA for the CDR3 is TGTGCCAGCAGCCCCCGCAGGCTAGCGGGAGAGACCCAGTACTTC. Translating it yields CASSPRRLAGETQYF. V is TRBV7-9 and J is TRBJ2-5, with 8 bases fitting TRBD2. In germline, CDR1 is SEHNR, CDR2 FQNEAQ (reference sequence). This CDR3 contains 15 residues. The junction had 9 bases not matched to a gene; V was cut back by 5 bases and J by 4 bases. The variable domain in full, with the rest retrieved from reference TRBV7-9 and TRBJ2-5, is DTGVSQNPRHKITKRGQNVTFRCDPISEHNRLYWYRQTLGQGPEFLTYFQNEAQLEKSRLLSDRFSAERPKGSFSTLEIQRTEQGDSAMYLCASSPRRLAGETQYFGPGTRLLVL.

The V gene is TRBV20-1, the J gene TRBJ2-5; D might be TRBD1 (5 bases). This CDR3 contains 10 residues. V dropped 8 bases and J dropped 5 bases, with 9 bases sitting between them. Germline loops: CDR1 DFQATT, CDR2 SNEGSKA (reference sequence). CDR3 nucleotide sequence: TGCAGTATCCAGGGCGAGACCCAGTACTTC. Translated, it gives CSIQGETQYF.

The chain carries TRBV27 and TRBJ2-7; D might be TRBD2 (6 bases). Germline V gene sequence: CDR1 MNHEY, CDR2 SMNVEV (reference sequence). CDR3 length: 13 residues. The V gene lost 4 bases and the J gene lost 6 bases, with 13 bases spanning the gap. The CDR3 protein is CASSWTTLGEQYF. The CDR3 coding sequence is TGTGCCAGCAGTTGGACTACCCTCGGCGAGCAGTACTTC.

The chain links TRBV5-1 to TRBJ2-1; 13 bases agree with TRBD2. V was pared by 3 bases and J by 6 bases, with 12 bases of the junction left unmatched. The germline CDR1 and CDR2 sequences are SGHRS and YFSETQ. There are 18 residues in the CDR3. CDR3 coding DNA: TGCGCCAGCAGCTCTTGGACTAGCGGGAGAGTAGGGGGCAATGAGCAGTTCTTC. This gives the protein CASSSWTSGRVGGNEQFF.

V and J are TRBV18 and TRBJ2-1; 10 bases fit TRBD2. The CDR3 is 16 amino acids. Germline V gives CDR1 KGHSH, CDR2 LQKENI. Losses at the gene ends were 3 bases for V and 3 bases for J; bases not matched to a gene: 5. The CDR3 DNA follows: TGTGCCAGCTCACCTCTAGCGGGAGTGGGCTACAATGAGCAGTTCTTC. It codes for CASSPLAGVGYNEQFF.